This T cell receptor (beta chain) originates from a study of neoadjuvant anti-PD-1 for oral cavity cancer. For the study at large: Non-progressing patients received a fourth nivolumab dose near day 43, then surgery on days 50-56.

The CDR3 runs to 14 residues. Germline assignment: CDR1 SGHNT and CDR2 YYREEE (reference sequence). Trimming took 5 bases from V and 4 from J; bases not matched to a gene: 5. Time point meaning: after neoadjuvant nivolumab, at surgical resection. The patients had HPV-negative, locally advanced oral cavity squamous cell carcinoma. Assay used: immunoSEQ multiplex PCR; TCRdb lists only in-frame clones, some missing. The sample holds about 68,000 clones; roughly 84% are singletons and the top ten take roughly 3.4%. This TCR derives from a person between 35 and 79 years old with oral cavity squamous cell carcinoma. The sample was PBMCs, taken after nivolumab (anti-PD-1) treatment. This chain links TRBV5-4 with TRBJ2-7, with 11 bases aligning to TRBD2. DNA for the CDR3: TGTGCCAGCAGTTTTACTAGCGGGAGTTACGAGCAGTACTTC. Amino acids: CASSFTSGSYEQYF.